This T cell receptor (beta chain) comes out of a study of blood T cell repertoires in COVID-19 (dated by TCRdb to 2018 to 2020). At the level of the whole study: Samples from collaborators originated in the United States, Italy and Spain and spanned both the acute and convalescent phases of COVID-19. The prospective study material was composed of cDNA or gDNA derived from T cells, B-cell-depleted T cells, or PBMCs. The dataset comprised deeply sampled blood TCRbeta repertoires from subjects exposed to, actively infected with, or recovered from COVID-19. The repertoires were released in a freely available public database meant as a resource for research on the immune response to SARS-CoV-2. The samples were drawn from the first 160 participants of the ongoing ImmuneRACE study and from 1,254 subjects provided by 6 global collaborators. The sample metadata nearly always contained a de-identified subject ID, COVID-19 status, age in years and sex. HLA class I and class II types, where available, came from metadata supplied by the sample provider rather than from assay-based typing. General conclusions and limits of the study: How much clinical and demographic metadata was included differed by source and by participant, and the metadata was provided uncurated.

Whole blood was collected in K2EDTA tubes by collaborating institutions according to the institutions' own protocols. For TCRbeta analysis, collaborators shipped samples in one of three forms: frozen whole blood, isolated PBMCs, or DNA extracted from either of those sample types. A word on this clone: Its recognized antigen is unknown. The input lacks base qualities; no much larger clone sits a single base away.

The germline V gene yields SGHVS for CDR1 and FQNEAQ for CDR2. Spanning cysteine to phenylalanine, the CDR3 consists of 15 amino acids. Only the CDR3 region is kept as DNA, spanning 45 bases read in frame from base 1. V gives up 5 bases and J gives up 6 bases, and the segment between their germline ends measures 16 bases. TCRbeta CDR3 regions were amplified from genomic DNA using the immunoSEQ Assay, a bias-controlled multiplex PCR. The study's processing was this. The number of nucleated cells in each sample was estimated from the amplification of reference gene primers within the assay. To quantify the absolute abundance of each unique TCRbeta CDR3 rearrangement, sequence reads were collapsed and filtered. Productive Simpson clonality was computed per sample as the square root of Simpson's diversity index over productive rearrangements. TCRdb provides this immuneACCESS table in a form limited to in-frame rearrangements. Some clones are lacking; in checked studies, under half of them reflect an unresolved V gene, and why the rest are absent is not known. V and J calls and clone size come straight from that table; D and trimming were deduced from the DNA. The sample contains 300,000 to 450,000 clones, about 87% of them found a single time. The top ten constitute 3% of the sample.

The sequence derives from a human donor in a cohort sampled during active COVID-19. The chain is assembled from TRBV7-8 and TRBJ2-2; perhaps TRBD2 is the D gene, with 5 bases matching. Material: peripheral blood. CDR3 sequence: CASSTTLGIAGELFF. The nucleotide sequence is given as TGTGCCAGCAGCACTACACTAGGGATCGCCGGGGAGCTGTTTTTT.